This T cell receptor beta chain was found in a study of T cell responses to AZD1222 COVID-19 vaccine. Study-level findings and limits: An increase in Spike-specific TCR breadth and depth was observed after two AZD1222 doses. Clonal diversity was possibly underestimated; the donors were predominantly white British and more often female. Of the AZD1222 recipients, only five to seven were seropositive at baseline. Unmutated variant regions are reportedly the target of nearly half of TCRs that are spike-specific.

The data were produced by immunoSEQ multiplex PCR, yet TCRdb's version contains in-frame clones alone and is incomplete. The table has roughly 99,000 clones, roughly 90% seen once. Regarding this clone: What it binds is unknown.

V gave up 2 bases and J gave up 5 bases; unmatched junction bases: 7. Germline lookup yields CDR1 KGHSH and CDR2 LQKENI. This CDR3 spans 16 amino acids. The material was peripheral blood, obtained on day 0 of AZD1222 vaccination. This chain links TRBV18 with TRBJ2-5; 11 bases align to TRBD2. This clonotype was obtained from an adult in good health. This CDR3 reads CASSPSLLAGEETQYF. The CDR3 DNA sequence: TGTGCCAGCTCACCATCCCTACTAGCGGGAGAGGAGACCCAGTACTTC.